These 3 T cell receptor beta chains share one sample of origin, sequenced in a study of cytomegalovirus exposure and HLA in healthy donors. PCR involved 60 Vbeta and 13 Jbeta primers. Data came from immunoSEQ multiplex PCR; TCRdb stores just in-frame clones and leaves some out. Of around 150,000 clones detected, 80% appear once; the ten largest clones hold around 2.2%. Sequencing was carried out using PBMCs. These receptors were obtained from a man under 40 in good health and CMV-seronegative.

This clone has only a few counts. This chain connects TRBV6-5 to TRBJ1-1, with D hard to call. The germline gives CDR1 MNHEY, CDR2 SVGAGI. This CDR3 comprises 13 residues. V shed 2 bases and J shed 3 bases, with 7 bases lying between them. The CDR3 reads CASSYTGYTEAFF. The CDR3 coding sequence is TGTGCCAGCAGTTACACGGGTTACACTGAAGCTTTCTTT.

Remarks on this clone: The junction and the germline gene differ at one end; a read error may be behind it. The rearrangement joins TRBV7-9 to TRBJ2-2; TRBD2 agrees at 7 bases. The CDR3 length is 16 residues. The germline CDR1 and CDR2 sequences are SEHNR and FQNEAQ (reference sequence). The CDR3 DNA follows: TGTTCCAGCAGCCTCGGACTAGGCGGAAACACCGGGGAGCTGTTTTTT. This sequence encodes CSSSLGLGGNTGELFF.

This chain links TRBV28 with TRBJ1-4; D unresolved. The germline CDR1 and CDR2 sequences are MDHEN and SYDVKM. V was cut by 3 bases and J by 0 bases, with 11 bases left in between. The CDR3 spans 16 residues. CDR3 nucleotides: TGTGCCAGCAGTTTCCACGGGGTTGCAACTAATGAAAAACTGTTTTTT. It yields the protein CASSFHGVATNEKLFF.